This record looks at one TCR beta chain sequence and its context. The data are from a study of blood T cell repertoires in COVID-19. Overall study context: Whether acute or convalescent, the COVID-19 samples came from the United States, Italy and Spain. Sources were T cells, B-cell-depleted T cells, or PBMCs; the material itself was cDNA or gDNA.

Seattle researchers signed up patients amid active infection and tracked them longitudinally. The V gene lost 4 bases and the J gene lost 3 bases, with 17 bases spanning the gap. CDR1 and CDR2 (germline): SGHNT, YYREEE (reference sequence). This CDR3 contains 15 residues. Authors' methods: Amplification with reference gene primers provided the estimates of nucleated cell counts. The method was immunoSEQ multiplex PCR; TCRdb's version includes in-frame clones alone and lacks a portion of them. That table supplies the V and J calls and clone size; D and trimming were determined from the DNA. The sample shows 310,000 or so clones, roughly nine tenths of them seen only once.

The origin of this receptor is a woman younger than 45 with COVID-19, enrolled during active disease. The sample taken for sequencing was peripheral blood. V gene TRBV5-4 combines with J gene TRBJ2-7, with D perhaps TRBD1 (6 bases). As DNA, the CDR3 is TGTGCCAGCAGCCTCCCGTTGACAGGAAACTACGAGCAGTACTTC. Translation: CASSLPLTGNYEQYF.